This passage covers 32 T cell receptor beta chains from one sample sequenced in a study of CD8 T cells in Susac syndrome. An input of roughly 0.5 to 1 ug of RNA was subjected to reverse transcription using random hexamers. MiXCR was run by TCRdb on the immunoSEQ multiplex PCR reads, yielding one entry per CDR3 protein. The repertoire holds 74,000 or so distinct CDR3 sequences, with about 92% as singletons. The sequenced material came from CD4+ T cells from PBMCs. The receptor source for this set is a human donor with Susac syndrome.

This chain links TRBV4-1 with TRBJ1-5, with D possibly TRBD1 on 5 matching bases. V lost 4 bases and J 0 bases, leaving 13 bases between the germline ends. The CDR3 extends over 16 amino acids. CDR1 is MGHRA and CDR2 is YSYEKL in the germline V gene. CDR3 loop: CASSLRAGTSNQPQHF. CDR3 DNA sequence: TGCGCCAGCAGCCTCCGGGCAGGGACTAGCAATCAGCCCCAGCATTTT.

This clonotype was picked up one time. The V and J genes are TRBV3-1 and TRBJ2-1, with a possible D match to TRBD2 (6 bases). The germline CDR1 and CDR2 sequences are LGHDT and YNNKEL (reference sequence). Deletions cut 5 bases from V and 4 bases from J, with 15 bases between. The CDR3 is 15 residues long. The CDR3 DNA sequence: TGTGCCAGCAGCAAACCTGCGGGAACTTACAATGAGCAGTTCTTC. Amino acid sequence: CASSKPAGTYNEQFF.

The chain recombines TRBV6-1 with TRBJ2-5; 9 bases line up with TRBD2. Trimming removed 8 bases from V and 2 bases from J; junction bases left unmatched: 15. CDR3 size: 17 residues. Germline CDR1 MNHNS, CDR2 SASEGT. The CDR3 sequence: CASGSPGLARGQETQYF. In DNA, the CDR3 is TGTGCCAGCGGGAGCCCCGGACTAGCGAGGGGGCAAGAGACCCAGTACTTC.

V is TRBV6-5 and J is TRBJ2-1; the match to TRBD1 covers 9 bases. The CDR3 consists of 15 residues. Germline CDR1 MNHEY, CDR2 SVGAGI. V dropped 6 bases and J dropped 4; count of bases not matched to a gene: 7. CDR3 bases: TGTGCCAGCAGACCCGACAGGGGGAGTTACAATGAGCAGTTCTTC. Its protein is CASRPDRGSYNEQFF.

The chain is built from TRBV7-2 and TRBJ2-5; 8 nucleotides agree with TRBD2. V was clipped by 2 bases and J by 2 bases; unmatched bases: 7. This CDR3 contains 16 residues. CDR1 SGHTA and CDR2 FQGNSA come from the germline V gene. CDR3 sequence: CASSLSSSGGQETQYF. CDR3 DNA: TGTGCCAGCAGCTTATCTAGCAGCGGGGGACAAGAGACCCAGTACTTC.

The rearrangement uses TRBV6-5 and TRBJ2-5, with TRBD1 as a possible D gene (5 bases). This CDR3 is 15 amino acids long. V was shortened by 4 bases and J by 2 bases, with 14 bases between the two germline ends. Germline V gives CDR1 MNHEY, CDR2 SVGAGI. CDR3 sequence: CASSSPTASQETQYF. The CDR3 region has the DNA TGTGCCAGCAGTTCCCCGACAGCCAGTCAAGAGACCCAGTACTTC.

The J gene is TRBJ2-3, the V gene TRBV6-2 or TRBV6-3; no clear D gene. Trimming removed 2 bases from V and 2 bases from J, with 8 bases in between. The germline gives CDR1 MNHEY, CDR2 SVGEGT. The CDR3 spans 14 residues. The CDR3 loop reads CASSYARHTDTQYF. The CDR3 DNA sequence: TGTGCCAGCAGTTACGCCCGGCACACAGATACGCAGTATTTT.

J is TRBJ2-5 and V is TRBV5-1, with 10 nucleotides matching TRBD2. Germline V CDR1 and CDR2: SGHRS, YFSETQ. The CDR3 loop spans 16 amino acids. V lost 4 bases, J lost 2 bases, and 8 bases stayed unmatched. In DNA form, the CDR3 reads TGCGCCAGCAGCCTCGGACTAGCGGTCCTTCAAGAGACCCAGTACTTC. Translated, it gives CASSLGLAVLQETQYF. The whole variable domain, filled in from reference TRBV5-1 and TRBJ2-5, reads KAGVTQTPRYLIKTRGQQVTLSCSPISGHRSVSWYQQTPGQGLQFLFEYFSETQRNKGNFPGRFSGRQFSNSRSEMNVSTLELGDSALYLCASSLGLAVLQETQYFGPGTRLLVL.

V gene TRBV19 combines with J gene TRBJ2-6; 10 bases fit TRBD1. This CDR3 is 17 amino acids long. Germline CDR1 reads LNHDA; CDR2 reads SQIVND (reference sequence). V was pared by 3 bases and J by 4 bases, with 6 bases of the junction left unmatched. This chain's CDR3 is CASSMGTGVPGANVLTF. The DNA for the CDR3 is TGTGCCAGTAGTATGGGGACAGGGGTCCCAGGGGCCAACGTCCTGACTTTC.

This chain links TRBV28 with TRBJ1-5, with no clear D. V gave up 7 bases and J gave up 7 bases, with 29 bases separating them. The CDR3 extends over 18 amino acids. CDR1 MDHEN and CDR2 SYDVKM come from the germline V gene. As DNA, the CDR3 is TGTGCCAGCATTCCTTTTGGGATGATCAAGGGAAAATGGCAGCCCCAGCATTTT. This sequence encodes CASIPFGMIKGKWQPQHF.

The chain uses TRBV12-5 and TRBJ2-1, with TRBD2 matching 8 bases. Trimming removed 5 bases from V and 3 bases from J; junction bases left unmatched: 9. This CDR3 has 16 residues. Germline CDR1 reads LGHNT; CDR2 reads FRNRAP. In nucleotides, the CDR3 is TGTGCTAGTGGTATAGTAGCGGGGAGGTACTACAATGAGCAGTTCTTC. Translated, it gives CASGIVAGRYYNEQFF.

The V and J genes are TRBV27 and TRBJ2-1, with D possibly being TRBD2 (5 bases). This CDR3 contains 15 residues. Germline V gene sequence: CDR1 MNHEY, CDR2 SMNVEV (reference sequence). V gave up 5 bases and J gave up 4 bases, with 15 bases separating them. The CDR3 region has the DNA TGTGCCAGCAGTACTAATGGACTCGTTTACAATGAGCAGTTCTTC. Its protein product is CASSTNGLVYNEQFF.

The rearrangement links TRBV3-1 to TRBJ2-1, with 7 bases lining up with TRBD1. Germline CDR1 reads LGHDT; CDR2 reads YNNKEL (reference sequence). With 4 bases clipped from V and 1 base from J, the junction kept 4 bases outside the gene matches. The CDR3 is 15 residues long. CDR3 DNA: TGTGCCAGCAGCCTGGGGGACAGTTCCTACAATGAGCAGTTCTTC. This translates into CASSLGDSSYNEQFF.

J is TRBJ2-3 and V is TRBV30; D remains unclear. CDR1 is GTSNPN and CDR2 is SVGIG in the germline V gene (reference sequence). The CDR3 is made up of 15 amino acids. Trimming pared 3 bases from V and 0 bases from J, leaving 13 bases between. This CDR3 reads CAWRPWFTSTDTQYF. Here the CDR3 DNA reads TGTGCCTGGAGACCGTGGTTTACTAGCACAGATACGCAGTATTTT.

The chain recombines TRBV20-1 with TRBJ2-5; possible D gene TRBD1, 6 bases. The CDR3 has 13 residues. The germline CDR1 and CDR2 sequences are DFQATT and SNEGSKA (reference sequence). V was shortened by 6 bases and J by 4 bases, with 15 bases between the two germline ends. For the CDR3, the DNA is TGCAGTGCCGGGCAGGGGCGACGAGAGACCCAGTACTTC. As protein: CSAGQGRRETQYF.

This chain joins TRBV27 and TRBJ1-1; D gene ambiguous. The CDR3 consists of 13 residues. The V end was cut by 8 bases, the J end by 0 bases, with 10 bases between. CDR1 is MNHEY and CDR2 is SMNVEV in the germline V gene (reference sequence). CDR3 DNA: TGTGCCAGCGTTTACCGGGTGAACACTGAAGCTTTCTTT. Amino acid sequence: CASVYRVNTEAFF.

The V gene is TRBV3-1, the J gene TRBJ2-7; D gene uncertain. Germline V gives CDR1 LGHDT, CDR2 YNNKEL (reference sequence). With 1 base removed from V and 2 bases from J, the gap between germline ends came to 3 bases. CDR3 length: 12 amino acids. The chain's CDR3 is CASSQATYEQYF. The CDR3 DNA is TGTGCCAGCAGCCAAGCGACCTACGAGCAGTACTTC.

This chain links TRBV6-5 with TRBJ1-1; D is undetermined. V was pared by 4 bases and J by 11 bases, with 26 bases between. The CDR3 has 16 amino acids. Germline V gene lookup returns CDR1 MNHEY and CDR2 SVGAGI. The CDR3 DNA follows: TGTGCCAGCAGTTCACCCACCACAGCCGCAAGGGTGGGTGCTTTCTTT. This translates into CASSSPTTAARVGAFF.

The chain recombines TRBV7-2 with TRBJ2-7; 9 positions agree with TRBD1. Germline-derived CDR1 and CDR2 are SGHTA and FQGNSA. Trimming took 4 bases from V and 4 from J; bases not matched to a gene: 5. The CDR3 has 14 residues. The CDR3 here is CASSSTGGLYEQYF. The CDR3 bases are TGTGCCAGCAGCTCAACAGGGGGCTTATACGAGCAGTACTTC. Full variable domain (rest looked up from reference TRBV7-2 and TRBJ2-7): GAGVSQSPSNKVTEKGKDVELRCDPISGHTALYWYRQSLGQGLEFLIYFQGNSAPDKSGLPSDRFSAERTGGSVSTLTIQRTQQEDSAVYLCASSSTGGLYEQYFGPGTRLTVT.

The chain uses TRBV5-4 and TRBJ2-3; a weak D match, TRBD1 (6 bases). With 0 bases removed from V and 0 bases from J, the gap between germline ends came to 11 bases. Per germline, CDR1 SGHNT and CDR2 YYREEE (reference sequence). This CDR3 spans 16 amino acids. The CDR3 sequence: CASSLDGGASTDTQYF. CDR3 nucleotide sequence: TGTGCCAGCAGCTTGGATGGGGGCGCGAGCACAGATACGCAGTATTTT.

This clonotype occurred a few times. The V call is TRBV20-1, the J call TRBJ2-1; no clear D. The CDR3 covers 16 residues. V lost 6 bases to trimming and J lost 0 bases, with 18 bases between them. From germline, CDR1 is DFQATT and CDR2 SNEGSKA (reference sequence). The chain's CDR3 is CSAEVRQATSYNEQFF. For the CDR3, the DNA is TGCAGTGCAGAGGTTCGGCAGGCGACCTCCTACAATGAGCAGTTCTTC.

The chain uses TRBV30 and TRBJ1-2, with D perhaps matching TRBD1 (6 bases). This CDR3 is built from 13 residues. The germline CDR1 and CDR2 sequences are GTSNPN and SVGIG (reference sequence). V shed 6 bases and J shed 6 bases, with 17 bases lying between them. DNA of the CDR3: TGTGCCTGCAACAGGGAGATATTTGATGGCTACACCTTC. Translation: CACNREIFDGYTF.

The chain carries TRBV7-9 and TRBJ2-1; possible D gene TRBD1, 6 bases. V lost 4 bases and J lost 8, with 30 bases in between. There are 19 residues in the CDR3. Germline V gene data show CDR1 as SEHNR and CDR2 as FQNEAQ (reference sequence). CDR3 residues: CASSSPLPPGTNLVDEQFF. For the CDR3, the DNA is TGTGCCAGCAGCTCTCCTTTGCCTCCCGGGACAAACTTGGTCGATGAGCAGTTCTTC.

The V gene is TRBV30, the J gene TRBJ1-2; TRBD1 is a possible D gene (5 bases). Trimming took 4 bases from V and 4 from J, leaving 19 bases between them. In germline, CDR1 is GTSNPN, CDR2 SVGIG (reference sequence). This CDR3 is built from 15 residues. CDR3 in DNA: TGTGCCTGGATAGCCCCAGGGTGGGGTACCTATGGCTACACCTTC. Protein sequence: CAWIAPGWGTYGYTF.

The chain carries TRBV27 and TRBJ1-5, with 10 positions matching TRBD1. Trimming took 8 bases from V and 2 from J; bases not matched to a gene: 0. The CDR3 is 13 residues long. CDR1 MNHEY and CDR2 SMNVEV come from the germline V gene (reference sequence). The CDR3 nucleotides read TGTGCCAGCGGGACAGGGGGCAATCAGCCCCAGCATTTT. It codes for CASGTGGNQPQHF.

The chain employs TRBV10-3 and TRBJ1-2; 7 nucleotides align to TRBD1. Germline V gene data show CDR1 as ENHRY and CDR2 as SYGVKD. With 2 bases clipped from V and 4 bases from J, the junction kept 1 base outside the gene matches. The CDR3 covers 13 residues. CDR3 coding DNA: TGTGCCATCAGTGAGGGACAGGTCTATGGCTACACCTTC. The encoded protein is CAISEGQVYGYTF.

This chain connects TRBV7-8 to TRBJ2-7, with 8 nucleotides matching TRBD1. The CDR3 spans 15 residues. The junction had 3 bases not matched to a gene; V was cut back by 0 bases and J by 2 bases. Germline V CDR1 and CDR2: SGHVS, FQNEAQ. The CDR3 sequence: CASSLAGQAPYEQYF. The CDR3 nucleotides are TGTGCCAGCAGCTTAGCGGGACAGGCTCCCTACGAGCAGTACTTC.

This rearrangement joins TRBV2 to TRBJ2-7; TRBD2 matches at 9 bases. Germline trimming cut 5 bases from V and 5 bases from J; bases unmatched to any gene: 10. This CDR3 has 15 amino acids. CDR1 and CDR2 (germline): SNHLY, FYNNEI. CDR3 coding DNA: TGTGCCAGCAGTTTTTATAGCGGGAGTCCCAACGAGCAGTACTTC. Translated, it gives CASSFYSGSPNEQYF.

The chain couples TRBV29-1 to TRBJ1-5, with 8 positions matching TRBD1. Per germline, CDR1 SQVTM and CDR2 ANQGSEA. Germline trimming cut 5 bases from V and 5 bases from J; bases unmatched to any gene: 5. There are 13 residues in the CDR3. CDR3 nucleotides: TGCAGCGTTTCCAGGGGGCGCGATCAGCCCCAGCATTTT. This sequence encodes CSVSRGRDQPQHF.

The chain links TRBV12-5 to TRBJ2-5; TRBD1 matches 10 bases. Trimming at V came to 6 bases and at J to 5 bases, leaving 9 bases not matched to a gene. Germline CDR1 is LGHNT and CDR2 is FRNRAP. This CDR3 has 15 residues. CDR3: CASGGDRGRRETQYF. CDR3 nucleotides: TGTGCTAGTGGAGGGGACAGGGGAAGGCGGGAGACCCAGTACTTC.

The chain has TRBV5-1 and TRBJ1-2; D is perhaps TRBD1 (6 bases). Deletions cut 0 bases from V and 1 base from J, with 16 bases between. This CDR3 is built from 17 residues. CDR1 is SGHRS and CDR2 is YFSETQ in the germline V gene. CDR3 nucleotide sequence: TGCGCCAGCAGCTTGGACAGGGCCATACCTTTTAACTATGGCTACACCTTC. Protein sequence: CASSLDRAIPFNYGYTF.

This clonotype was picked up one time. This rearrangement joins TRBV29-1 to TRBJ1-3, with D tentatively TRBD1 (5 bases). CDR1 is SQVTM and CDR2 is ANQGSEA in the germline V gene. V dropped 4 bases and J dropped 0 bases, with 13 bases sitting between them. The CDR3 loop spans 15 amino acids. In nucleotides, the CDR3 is TGCAGCGTTGGATGGGGGGGGTCCTCTGGAAACACCATATATTTT. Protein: CSVGWGGSSGNTIYF.